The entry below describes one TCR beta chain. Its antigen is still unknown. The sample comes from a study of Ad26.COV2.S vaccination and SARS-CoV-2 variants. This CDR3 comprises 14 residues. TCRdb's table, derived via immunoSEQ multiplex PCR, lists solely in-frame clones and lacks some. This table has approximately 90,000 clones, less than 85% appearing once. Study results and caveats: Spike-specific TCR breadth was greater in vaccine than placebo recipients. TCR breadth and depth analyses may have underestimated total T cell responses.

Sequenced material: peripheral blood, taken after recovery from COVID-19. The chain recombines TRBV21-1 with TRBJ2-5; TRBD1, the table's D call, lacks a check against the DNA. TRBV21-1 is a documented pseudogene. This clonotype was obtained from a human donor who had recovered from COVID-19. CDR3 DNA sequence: TGTGCCAGCAGCAGGAGGGACAGAGAAGAGACCCAGTACTTC. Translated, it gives CASSRRDREETQYF.